The following is a T cell receptor (beta chain) sequence with its context. Germline CDR1 reads SGHTA; CDR2 reads FQGNSA. The V end lost 5 bases, the J end lost 3 bases, and 13 bases lay between the germline ends. CDR3 length: 14 amino acids. This sample was included in a study of blood T cell repertoires in COVID-19. Study-wide context: From T cells, B-cell-depleted T cells, or PBMCs came the material, which was cDNA or gDNA.

Data came from immunoSEQ multiplex PCR; TCRdb stores just in-frame clones and leaves some out. The sample consists of roughly 250,000 clones, 80% to 85% of them appearing once. Sequencing was done on a sample of peripheral blood. This chain uses TRBV7-2 with TRBJ1-2; TRBD1 is a possible D gene (6 bases). This TCR derives from a woman between 55 and 75 years old with active or convalescent COVID-19. The CDR3: CASSQRTADYGYTF. In DNA form, the CDR3 reads TGTGCCAGCAGCCAAAGGACAGCCGACTATGGCTACACCTTC.